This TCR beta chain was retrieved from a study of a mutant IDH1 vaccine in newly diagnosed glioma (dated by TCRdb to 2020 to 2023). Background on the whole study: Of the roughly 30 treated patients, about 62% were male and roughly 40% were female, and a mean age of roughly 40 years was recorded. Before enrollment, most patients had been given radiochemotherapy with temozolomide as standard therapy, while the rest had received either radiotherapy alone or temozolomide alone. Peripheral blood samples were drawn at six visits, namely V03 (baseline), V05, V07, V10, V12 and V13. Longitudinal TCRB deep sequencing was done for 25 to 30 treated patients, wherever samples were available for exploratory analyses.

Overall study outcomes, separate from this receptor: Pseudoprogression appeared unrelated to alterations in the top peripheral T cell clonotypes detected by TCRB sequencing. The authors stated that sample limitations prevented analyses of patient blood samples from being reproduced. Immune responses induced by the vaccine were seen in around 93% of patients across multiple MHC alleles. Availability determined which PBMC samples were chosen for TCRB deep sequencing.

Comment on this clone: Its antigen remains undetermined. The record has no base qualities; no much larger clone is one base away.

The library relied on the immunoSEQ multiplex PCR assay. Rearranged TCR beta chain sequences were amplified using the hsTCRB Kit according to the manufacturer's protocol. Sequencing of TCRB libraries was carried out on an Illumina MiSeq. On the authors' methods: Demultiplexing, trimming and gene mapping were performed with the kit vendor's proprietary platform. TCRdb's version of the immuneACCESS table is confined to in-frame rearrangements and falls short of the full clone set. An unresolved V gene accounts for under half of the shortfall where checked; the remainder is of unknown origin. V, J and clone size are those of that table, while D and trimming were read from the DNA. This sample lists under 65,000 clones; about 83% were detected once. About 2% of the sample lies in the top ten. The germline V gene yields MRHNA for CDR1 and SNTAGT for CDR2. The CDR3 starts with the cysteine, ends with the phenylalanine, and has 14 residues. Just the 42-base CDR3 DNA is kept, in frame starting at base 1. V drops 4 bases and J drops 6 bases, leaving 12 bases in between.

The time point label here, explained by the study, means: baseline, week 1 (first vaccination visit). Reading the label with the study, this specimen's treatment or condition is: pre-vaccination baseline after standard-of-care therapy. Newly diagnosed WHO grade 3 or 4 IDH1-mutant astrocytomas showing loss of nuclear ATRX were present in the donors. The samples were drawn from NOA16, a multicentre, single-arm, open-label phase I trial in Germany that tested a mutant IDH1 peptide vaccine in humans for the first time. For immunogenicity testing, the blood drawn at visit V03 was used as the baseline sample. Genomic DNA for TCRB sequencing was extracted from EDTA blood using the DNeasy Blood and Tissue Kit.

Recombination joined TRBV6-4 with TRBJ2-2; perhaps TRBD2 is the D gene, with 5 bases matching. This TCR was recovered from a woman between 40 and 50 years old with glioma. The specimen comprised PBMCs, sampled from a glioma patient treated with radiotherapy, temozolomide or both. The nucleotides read TGTGCCAGCAGTGTAGCGTCCCGGTCCGGGGAGCTGTTTTTT. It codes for CASSVASRSGELFF.